The sequence of this T cell receptor (beta chain) was determined in a study of blood T cell repertoires in COVID-19. Overall study context: Sources were T cells, B-cell-depleted T cells, or PBMCs; the material itself was cDNA or gDNA.

V was pared by 4 bases and J by 0 bases, with 4 bases of the junction left unmatched. This CDR3 has 16 residues. Germline V lookup: CDR1 MGHRA, CDR2 YSYEKL. Those enrolled, adults aged roughly 18 to 89 years, came from some 25 US areas. Cohort assignment relied on participant-reported clinical history. Two negative PCRs, clearance, or symptom resolution were required of recovered Cohort 3 donors. TCRdb's table, derived via immunoSEQ multiplex PCR, lists solely in-frame clones and lacks some. This sample has a few hundred thousand clones, with about nine tenths found just once. The receptor was isolated from a man under 40 who had recovered from COVID-19. Sequenced sample: PBMCs or T cells enriched from blood (not recorded which). The rearrangement uses TRBV4-1 and TRBJ1-4, with TRBD1 identical over 8 bases. The CDR3 is CASSPGQGPTNEKLFF. The CDR3 DNA reads as TGCGCCAGCAGCCCCGGACAGGGTCCAACTAATGAAAAACTGTTTTTT.